This T cell receptor beta chain was captured in a study of blood T cell repertoires in COVID-19. Study summary: In each case, the material was cDNA or gDNA derived from T cells, B-cell-depleted T cells, or PBMCs.

TCRdb's copy holds only in-frame clones and misses some; the assay was immunoSEQ multiplex PCR. The sample shows more than 100,000 clones, 89% of them seen only once. The V gene end was trimmed by 1 base and the J gene end by 5 bases; junction bases not matched to a gene: 5. There are 15 residues in the CDR3. CDR1 is SGHNT and CDR2 is YENEEA in the germline V gene. The chain carries TRBV11-3 and TRBJ2-5; 9 bases are shared with TRBD2. The TCR was taken from a woman aged 80 or over in a cohort sampled during active COVID-19. Sequenced material: peripheral blood. The chain's CDR3 is CASSLGVSGGETQYF. CDR3 coding DNA: TGTGCCAGCAGCTTAGGGGTTAGCGGGGGCGAGACCCAGTACTTC.